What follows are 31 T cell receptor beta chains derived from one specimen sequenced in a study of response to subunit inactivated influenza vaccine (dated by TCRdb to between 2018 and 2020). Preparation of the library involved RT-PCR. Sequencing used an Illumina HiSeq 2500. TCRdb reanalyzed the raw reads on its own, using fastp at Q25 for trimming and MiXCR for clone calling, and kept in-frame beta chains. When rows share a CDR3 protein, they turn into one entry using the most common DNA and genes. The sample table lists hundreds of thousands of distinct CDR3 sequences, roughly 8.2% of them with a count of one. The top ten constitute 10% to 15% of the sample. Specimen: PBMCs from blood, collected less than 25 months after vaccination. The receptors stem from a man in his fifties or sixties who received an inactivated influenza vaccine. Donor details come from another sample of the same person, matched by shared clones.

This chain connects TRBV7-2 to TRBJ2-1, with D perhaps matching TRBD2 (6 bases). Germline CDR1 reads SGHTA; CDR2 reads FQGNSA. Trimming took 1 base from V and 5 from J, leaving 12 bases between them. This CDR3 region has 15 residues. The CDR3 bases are TGTGCCAGCAGCTTAGATCTAGCGTCGGACAATGAGCAGTTCTTC. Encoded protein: CASSLDLASDNEQFF.

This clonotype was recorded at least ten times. The CDR3 nucleotides are TGCAGTGCTAGAAGGGACAGGCTTAGCTATGGCTACACCTTC. Protein: CSARRDRLSYGYTF. The J gene is TRBJ1-2, the V gene TRBV20-1; 8 nucleotides line up with TRBD1. V lost 2 bases and J lost 4; bases outside the gene matches: 6. Germline values: CDR1 DFQATT, CDR2 SNEGSKA (reference sequence). The CDR3 consists of 14 residues.

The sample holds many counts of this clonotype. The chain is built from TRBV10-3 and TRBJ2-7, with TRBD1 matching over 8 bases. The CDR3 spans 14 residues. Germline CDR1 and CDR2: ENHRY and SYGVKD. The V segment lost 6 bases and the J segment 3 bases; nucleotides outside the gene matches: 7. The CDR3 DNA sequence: TGTGCCATCAGGAGGACAGGGTCAGACTACGAGCAGTACTTC. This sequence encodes CAIRRTGSDYEQYF.

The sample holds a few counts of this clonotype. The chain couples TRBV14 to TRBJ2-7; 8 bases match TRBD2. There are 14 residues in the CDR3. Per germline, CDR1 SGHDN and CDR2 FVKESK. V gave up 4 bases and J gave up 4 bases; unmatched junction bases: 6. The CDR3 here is CASSRASGWYEQYF. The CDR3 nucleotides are TGTGCCAGCAGCCGGGCTAGCGGGTGGTACGAGCAGTACTTC.

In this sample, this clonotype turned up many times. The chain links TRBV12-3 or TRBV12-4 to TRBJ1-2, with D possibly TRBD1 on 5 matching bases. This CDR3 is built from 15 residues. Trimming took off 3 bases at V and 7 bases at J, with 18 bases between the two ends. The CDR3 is CASSLGFRGDSGYTF. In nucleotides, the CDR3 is TGTGCCAGCAGTTTGGGGTTTCGAGGGGATTCTGGCTACACCTTC.

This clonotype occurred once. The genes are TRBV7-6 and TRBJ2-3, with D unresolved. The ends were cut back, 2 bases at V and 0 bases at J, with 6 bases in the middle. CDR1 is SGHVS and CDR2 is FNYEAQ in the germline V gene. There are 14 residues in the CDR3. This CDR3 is CASSLQSSTDTQYF. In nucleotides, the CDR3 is TGTGCCAGCAGCTTACAGAGTAGCACAGATACGCAGTATTTT.

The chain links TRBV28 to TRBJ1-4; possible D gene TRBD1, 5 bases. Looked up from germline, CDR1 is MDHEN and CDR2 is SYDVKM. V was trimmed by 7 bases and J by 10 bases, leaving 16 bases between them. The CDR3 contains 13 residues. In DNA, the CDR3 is TGTGCCAGCAATTCTCAGCAGGGAGGAAAACTGTTTTTT. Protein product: CASNSQQGGKLFF.

CDR3 amino acids: CASSLQREFYNEQFF. The CDR3 DNA follows: TGTGCCAGCAGCCTCCAGCGGGAGTTCTACAATGAGCAGTTCTTC. The genes are TRBV11-2 and TRBJ2-1; TRBD2 matches at 8 bases. This CDR3 is 15 amino acids long. Germline CDR1 and CDR2: SGHAT and FQNNGV. Germline trimming cut 5 bases from V and 3 bases from J; bases unmatched to any gene: 6.

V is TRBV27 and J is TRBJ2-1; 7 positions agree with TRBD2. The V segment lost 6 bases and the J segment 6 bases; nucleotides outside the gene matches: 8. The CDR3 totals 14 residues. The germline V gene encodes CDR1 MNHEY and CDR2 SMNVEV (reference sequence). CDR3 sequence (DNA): TGTGCCAGCAGCTTCGCGGGAGATGGCAATGAGCAGTTCTTC. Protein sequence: CASSFAGDGNEQFF.

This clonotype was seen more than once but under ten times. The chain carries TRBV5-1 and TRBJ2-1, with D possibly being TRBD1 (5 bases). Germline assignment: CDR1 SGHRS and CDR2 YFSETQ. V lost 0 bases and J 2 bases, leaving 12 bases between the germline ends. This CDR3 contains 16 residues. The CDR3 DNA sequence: TGCGCCAGCAGCTTGGCCCCGCAGGGAACCTACAATGAGCAGTTCTTC. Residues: CASSLAPQGTYNEQFF.

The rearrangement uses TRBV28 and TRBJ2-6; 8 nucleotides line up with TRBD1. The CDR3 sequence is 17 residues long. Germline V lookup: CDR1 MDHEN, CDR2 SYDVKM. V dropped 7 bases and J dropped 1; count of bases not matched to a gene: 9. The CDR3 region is CASNEDRVLSGANVLTF. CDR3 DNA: TGTGCCAGCAATGAGGACAGGGTACTTTCTGGGGCCAACGTCCTGACTTTC.

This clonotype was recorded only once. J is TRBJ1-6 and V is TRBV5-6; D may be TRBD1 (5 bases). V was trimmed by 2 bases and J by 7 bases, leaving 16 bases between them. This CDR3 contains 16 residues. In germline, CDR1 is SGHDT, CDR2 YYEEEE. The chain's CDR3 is CASSFLSAGWNSPLHF. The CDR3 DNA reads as TGTGCCAGCAGCTTTCTCTCAGCAGGGTGGAATTCACCCCTCCACTTT.

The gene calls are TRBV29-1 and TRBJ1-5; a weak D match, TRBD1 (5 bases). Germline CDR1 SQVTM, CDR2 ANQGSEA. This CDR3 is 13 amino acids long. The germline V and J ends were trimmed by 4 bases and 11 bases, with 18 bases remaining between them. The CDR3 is CSVVGAGRGAQHF. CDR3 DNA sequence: TGCAGCGTTGTTGGGGCGGGGCGGGGGGCCCAGCATTTT.

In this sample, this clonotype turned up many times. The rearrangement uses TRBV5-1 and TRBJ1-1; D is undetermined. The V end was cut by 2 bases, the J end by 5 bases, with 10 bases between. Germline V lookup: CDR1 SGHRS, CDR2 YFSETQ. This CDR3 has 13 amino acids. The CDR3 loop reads CASSLELKTEAFF. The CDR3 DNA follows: TGCGCCAGCAGCTTAGAACTTAAGACTGAAGCTTTCTTT.

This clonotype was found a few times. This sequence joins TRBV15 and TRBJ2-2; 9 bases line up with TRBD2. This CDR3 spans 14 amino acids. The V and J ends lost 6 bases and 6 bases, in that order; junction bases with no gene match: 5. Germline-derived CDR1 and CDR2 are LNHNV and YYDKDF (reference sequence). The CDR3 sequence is CATSEAGGPGELFF. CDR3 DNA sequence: TGTGCCACCAGTGAAGCGGGGGGCCCCGGGGAGCTGTTTTTT.

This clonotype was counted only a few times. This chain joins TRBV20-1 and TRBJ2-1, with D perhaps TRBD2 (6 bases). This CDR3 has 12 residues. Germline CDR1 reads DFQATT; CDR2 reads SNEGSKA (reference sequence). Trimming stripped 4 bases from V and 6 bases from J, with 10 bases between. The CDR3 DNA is TGCAGTGCTACGGGAGTTCCCAATGAGCAGTTCTTC. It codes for CSATGVPNEQFF.

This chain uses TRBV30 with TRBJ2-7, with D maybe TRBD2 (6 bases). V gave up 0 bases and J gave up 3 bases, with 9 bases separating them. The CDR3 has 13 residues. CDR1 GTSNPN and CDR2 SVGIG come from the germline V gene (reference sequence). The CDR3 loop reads CAWSVGGNYEQYF. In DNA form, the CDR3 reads TGTGCCTGGAGTGTTGGCGGGAACTACGAGCAGTACTTC.

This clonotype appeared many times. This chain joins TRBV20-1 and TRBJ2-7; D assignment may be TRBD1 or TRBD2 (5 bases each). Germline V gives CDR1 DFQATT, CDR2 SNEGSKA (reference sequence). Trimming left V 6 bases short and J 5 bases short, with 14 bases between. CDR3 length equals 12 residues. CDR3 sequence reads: CSAPRGDHEQYF. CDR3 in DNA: TGCAGTGCCCCGAGAGGGGACCACGAGCAGTACTTC.

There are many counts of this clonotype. CDR3 nucleotide sequence: TGTGCCAGCAGCTTATCCGGGACAGAAGGCGGTGAAGCTTTCTTT. Its translation: CASSLSGTEGGEAFF. The chain recombines TRBV7-9 with TRBJ1-1, with TRBD1 matching over 7 bases. The CDR3 runs to 15 residues. J was trimmed by 7 bases and V by 2 bases; bases with no gene match: 10. From germline, CDR1 is SEHNR and CDR2 FQNEAQ (reference sequence).

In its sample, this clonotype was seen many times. CDR3 in DNA: TGTGCCTGGAGAGCGGGACAGCCGAATCAGCCCCAGCATTTT. This sequence encodes CAWRAGQPNQPQHF. The chain couples TRBV30 to TRBJ1-5, with 7 bases that match TRBD1. This CDR3 comprises 14 residues. V trimming: 3 bases; J trimming: 4 bases; junction bases outside the gene matches: 6. Germline loops: CDR1 GTSNPN, CDR2 SVGIG (reference sequence).

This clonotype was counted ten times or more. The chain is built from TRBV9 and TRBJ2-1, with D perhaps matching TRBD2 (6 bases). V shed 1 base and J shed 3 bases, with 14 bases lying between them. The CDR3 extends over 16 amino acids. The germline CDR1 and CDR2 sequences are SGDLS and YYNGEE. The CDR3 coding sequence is TGTGCCAGCAGCGTACTTAGCGGAGGGGTCTACAATGAGCAGTTCTTC. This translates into CASSVLSGGVYNEQFF. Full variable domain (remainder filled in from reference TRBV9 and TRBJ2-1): DSGVTQTPKHLITATGQRVTLRCSPRSGDLSVYWYQQSLDQGLQFLIQYYNGEERAKGNILERFSAQQFPDLHSELNLSSLELGDSALYFCASSVLSGGVYNEQFFGPGTRLTVL.

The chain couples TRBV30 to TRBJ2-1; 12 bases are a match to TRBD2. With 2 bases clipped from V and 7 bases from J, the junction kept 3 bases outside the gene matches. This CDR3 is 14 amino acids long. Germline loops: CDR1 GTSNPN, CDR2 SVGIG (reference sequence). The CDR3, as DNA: TGTGCCTGGAGTCTAGCGGGAGGGTGGAATGAGCAGTTCTTC. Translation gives CAWSLAGGWNEQFF.

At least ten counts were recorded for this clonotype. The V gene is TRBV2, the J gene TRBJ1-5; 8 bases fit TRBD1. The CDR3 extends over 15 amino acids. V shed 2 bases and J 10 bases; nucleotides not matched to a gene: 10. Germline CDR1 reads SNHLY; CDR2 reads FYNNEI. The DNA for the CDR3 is TGTGCCAGCAGTGAAACTTCGACAGGGGCTCTCCCCCAGCATTTT. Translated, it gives CASSETSTGALPQHF. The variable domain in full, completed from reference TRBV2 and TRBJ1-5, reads EPEVTQTPSHQVTQMGQEVILRCVPISNHLYFYWYRQILGQKVEFLVSFYNNEISEKSEIFDDQFSVERPDGSNFTLKIRSTKLEDSAMYFCASSETSTGALPQHFGDGTRLSIL.

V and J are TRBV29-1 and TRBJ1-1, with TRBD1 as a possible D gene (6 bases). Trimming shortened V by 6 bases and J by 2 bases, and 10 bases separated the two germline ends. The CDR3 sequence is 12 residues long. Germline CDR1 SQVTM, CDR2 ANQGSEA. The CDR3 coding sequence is TGCAGCGTAGGACAGATAAACACTGAAGCTTTCTTT. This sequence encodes CSVGQINTEAFF.

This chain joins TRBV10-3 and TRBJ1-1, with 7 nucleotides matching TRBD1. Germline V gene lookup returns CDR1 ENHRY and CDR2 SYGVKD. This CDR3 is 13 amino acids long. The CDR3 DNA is TGTGCAACCAGGGGGGAGGCAGAGGCTGAAGCTTTCTTT. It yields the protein CATRGEAEAEAFF.

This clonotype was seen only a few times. The CDR3 DNA sequence: TGTGCCAGCAGCCCGGGGGCCCTCACAGATACGCAGTATTTT. As protein: CASSPGALTDTQYF. The rearrangement uses TRBV5-6 and TRBJ2-3; possibly TRBD1 or TRBD2 for D (6 bases each). The CDR3 is 14 amino acids. Germline CDR1 SGHDT, CDR2 YYEEEE. The V and J ends lost 4 bases and 2 bases respectively, with 11 bases between them.

This chain's CDR3 is CASSVGPNNYNEQYF. The CDR3 coding sequence is TGTGCCAGCAGCGTAGGGCCCAACAACTACAACGAGCAGTACTTC. V usage is TRBV9 and J usage is TRBJ2-7; D gene uncertain. Germline loops: CDR1 SGDLS, CDR2 YYNGEE. Trimming removed 0 bases from V and 5 bases from J, with 15 bases in between. CDR3 size: 15 residues.

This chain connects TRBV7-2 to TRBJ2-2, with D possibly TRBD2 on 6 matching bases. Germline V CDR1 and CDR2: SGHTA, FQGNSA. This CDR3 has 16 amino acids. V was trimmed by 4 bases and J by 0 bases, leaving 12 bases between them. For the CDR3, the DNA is TGTGCCAGCAGCTCCGGGAGACTAGCGAACACCGGGGAGCTGTTTTTT. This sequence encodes CASSSGRLANTGELFF.

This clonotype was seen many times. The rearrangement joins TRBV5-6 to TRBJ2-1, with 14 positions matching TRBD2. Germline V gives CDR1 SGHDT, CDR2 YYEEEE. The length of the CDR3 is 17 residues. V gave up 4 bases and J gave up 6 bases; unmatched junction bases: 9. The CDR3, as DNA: TGTGCCAGCAGCCCAAGACTAGCGGGAGGGTTCGCCAATGAGCAGTTCTTC. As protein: CASSPRLAGGFANEQFF. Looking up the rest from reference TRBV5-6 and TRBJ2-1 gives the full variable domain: DAGVTQSPTHLIKTRGQQVTLRCSPKSGHDTVSWYQQALGQGPQFIFQYYEEEERQRGNFPDRFSGHQFPNYSSELNVNALLLGDSALYLCASSPRLAGGFANEQFFGPGTRLTVL.

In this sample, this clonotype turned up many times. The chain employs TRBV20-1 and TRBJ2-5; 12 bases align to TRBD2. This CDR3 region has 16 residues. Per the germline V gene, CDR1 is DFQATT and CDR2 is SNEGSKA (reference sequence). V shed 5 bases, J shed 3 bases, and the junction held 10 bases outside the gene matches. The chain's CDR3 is CSAGRPSGRAEETQYF. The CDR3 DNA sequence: TGCAGTGCTGGGAGACCTAGCGGGAGGGCGGAAGAGACCCAGTACTTC.

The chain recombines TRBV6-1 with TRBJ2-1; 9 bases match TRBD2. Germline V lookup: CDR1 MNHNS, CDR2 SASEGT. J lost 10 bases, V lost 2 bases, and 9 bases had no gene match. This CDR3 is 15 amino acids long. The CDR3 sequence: CASSEISGGNREQFF. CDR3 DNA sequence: TGTGCCAGCAGTGAAATCAGCGGGGGGAACCGGGAGCAGTTCTTC.